The clone carrying this T cell receptor beta chain was detected many times. The antigen remains undetermined. This specimen comes from a study of T cells in Graves' hyperthyroidism and ophthalmopathy. Overall study results and limits: Blood held most thyroid clonotypes expanded above 0.001 frequency.

Germline V gene data show CDR1 as MGHRA and CDR2 as YSYEKL. The germline V and J ends were trimmed by 3 bases and 2 bases, with 13 bases remaining between them. The CDR3 is made up of 15 amino acids. Amplification targeted TCR beta CDR3 regions from RNA transcripts. Carried out on the TCR CDR3, a first-round RT-PCR used the HTBI primer set. TCRdb processed the multiplex PCR reads anew with MiXCR; each CDR3 protein has one entry. Here the sample spans around 580,000 distinct CDR3 sequences, more than 45% being singletons. Graves' hyperthyroidism showing no ophthalmopathy progression within 18 months was considered stable. Patients aged 18 to 65 had newly diagnosed hyperthyroidism of under 2 months' duration. For the diagnoses, clinical symptoms, serum thyroxine and TRAb, thyroid ultrasound and orbital computed tomography were used.

The sample was peripheral blood or thyroid tissue (not recorded which). V usage is TRBV4-1 and J usage is TRBJ1-2, with a tentative D call TRBD1 (5 bases). The TCR sequence derives from a young woman with Graves' hyperthyroidism. CDR3 nucleotide sequence: TGCGCCAGCAGCCAGTCGGGGCGGGACAACTATGGCTACACCTTC. It codes for CASSQSGRDNYGYTF.